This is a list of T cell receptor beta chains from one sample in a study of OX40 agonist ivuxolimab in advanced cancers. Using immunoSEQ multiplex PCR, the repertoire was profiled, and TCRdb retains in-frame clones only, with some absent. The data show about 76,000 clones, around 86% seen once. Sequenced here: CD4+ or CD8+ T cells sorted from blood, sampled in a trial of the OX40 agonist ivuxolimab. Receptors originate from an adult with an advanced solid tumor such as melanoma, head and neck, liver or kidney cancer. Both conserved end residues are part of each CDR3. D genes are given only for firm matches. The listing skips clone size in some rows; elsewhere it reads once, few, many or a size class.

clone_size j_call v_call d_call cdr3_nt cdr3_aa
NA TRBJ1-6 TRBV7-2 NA TGTGCCAGCAGCTTAGAGGGCAGGGTCTCCGGTAATTCACCCCTCCACTTT CASSLEGRVSGNSPLHF
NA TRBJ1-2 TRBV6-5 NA TGTGCCAGCAGACCAGGGTTTAACTATGGCTACACCTTC CASRPGFNYGYTF
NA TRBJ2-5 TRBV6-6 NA TGTGCCACCCTCTCCGGGACTTCGGGCGAAGAGACCCAGTACTTC CATLSGTSGEETQYF
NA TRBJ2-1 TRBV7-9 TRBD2 TGTGCCAGCAGCTTAAACAGCGGGGCTTCCTACAATGAGCAGTTCTTC CASSLNSGASYNEQFF
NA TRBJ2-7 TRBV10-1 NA TGCGCCAGCAGTGAGTCGGGGGACTTCCCCCATATACGCCTGCGCATACCCTACGAGCAGTACTTC CASSESGDFPHIRLRIPYEQYF
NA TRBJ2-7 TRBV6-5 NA TGTGCCAGCAGCCACGGGACAAAGAAAACCTACGAGCAGTACTTC CASSHGTKKTYEQYF
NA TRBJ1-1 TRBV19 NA TGTGCCAGTGCTGAGTACACTGAAGCTTTCTTT CASAEYTEAFF
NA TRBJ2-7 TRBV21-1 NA TGTGCCAGCAGCAAAGTCAGGCTAGCGGGAGGGTACGAGCAGTACTTC CASSKVRLAGGYEQYF
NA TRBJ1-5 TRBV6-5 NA TGTGCCAGCAGATACCAGTCCGGTCAGAGCAATCAGCCCCAGCATTTT CASRYQSGQSNQPQHF
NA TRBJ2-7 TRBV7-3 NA TGTGCCAGCAGCTTACGGAGTTACGAGCAGTACTTC CASSLRSYEQYF
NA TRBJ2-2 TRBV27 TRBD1 TGTGCCAGCAGGCCCCGACAGGGATTGGGGGAGCTGTTTTTT CASRPRQGLGELFF
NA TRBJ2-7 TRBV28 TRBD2 TGTGCCAGCAGTTCGGCCACTAGCGGGAGTTACTACGAGCAGTACTTC CASSSATSGSYYEQYF
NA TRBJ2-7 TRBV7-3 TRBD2 TGTGCCAGCAGCTCTAGCGGAGGGCCCGAGCAGTACTTC CASSSSGGPEQYF
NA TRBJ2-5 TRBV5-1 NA TGCGCCAGCAGCTTGGTGCGGCCAGGGTGGAGTAGCGAGGGCCAAGAGACCCAGTACTTC CASSLVRPGWSSEGQETQYF
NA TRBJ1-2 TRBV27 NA TGTGCCAGCAGTGAGGGGAGGAGAAATGGCTACACCTTC CASSEGRRNGYTF
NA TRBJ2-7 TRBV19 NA TGTGCCAGTAGTATTGGAGGGCCCTTTGGGCAGTACTTC CASSIGGPFGQYF
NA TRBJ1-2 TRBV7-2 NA TGTGCCAGCAGCTTAGGCCAGGGACTCTTATCGTATCTCTTC CASSLGQGLLSYLF
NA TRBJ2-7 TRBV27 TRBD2 TGTGCCAGCAGTCCTCGTGTAGCGGGGGGGCCTTACGAGCAGTACTTC CASSPRVAGGPYEQYF
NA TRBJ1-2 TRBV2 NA TGTGCCAGCAGGGCTAGGGACACCTCCAACTATGGCTACACCTTC CASRARDTSNYGYTF
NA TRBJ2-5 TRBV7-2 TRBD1 TGTGCCAGCAGCCTTCAAATAACAGGGGGAGAGACCCAGTACTTC CASSLQITGGETQYF
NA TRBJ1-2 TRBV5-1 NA TGCGCCAGCAGCTCATCGGACAAGAACTATGGCTACACCTTC CASSSSDKNYGYTF
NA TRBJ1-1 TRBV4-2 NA TGTGCCAGCAGCTTGGACTCCGGCAAGAACACTGAAGCTTTCTTT CASSLDSGKNTEAFF
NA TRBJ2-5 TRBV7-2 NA TGTGCCAGCAGCTCCTCCTCGTACCAAGAGACCCAGTACTTC CASSSSSYQETQYF
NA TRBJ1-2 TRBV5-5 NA TGTGCCAGCAGCTTGATGTGGGGGCGGCGGGAACGAGACTATGGCTACACCTTC CASSLMWGRRERDYGYTF
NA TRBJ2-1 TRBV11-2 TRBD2 TGTGCCAGCAGCTCCCGAGGGAAGCGGGAGTCAGGGGATGAGCAGTTCTTC CASSSRGKRESGDEQFF
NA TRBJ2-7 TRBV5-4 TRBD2 TGTGCCAGCGGAAATCCGCGGGAGAGTTACGAGCAGTACTTC CASGNPRESYEQYF
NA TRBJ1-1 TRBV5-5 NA TGTGCCAGCAGCTTGACAGCGATGAACACTGAAGCTTTCTTT CASSLTAMNTEAFF
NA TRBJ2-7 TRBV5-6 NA TGTGCCAGCAGCTTGGGGAGCGGGTTGGGGAGCTCCTACGAGCAGTACTTC CASSLGSGLGSSYEQYF
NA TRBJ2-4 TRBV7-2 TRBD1 TGTGCCAGCAGCTTAGGGACAGGGGTGAACATTCAGTACTTC CASSLGTGVNIQYF
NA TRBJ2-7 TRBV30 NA TGTGCCTTGGGGCGGGGACTTGGCTACGAGCAGTACTTC CALGRGLGYEQYF
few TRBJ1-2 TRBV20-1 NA TGCAGTGCTAGTAACTATGGCTACACCTTC CSASNYGYTF
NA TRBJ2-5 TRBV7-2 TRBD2 TGTGCCAGCAGCATTAGGACTAGACTGAATACACCGTACCAAGAGACCCAGTACTTC CASSIRTRLNTPYQETQYF
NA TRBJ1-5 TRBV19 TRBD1 TGTGCCAGTAGACACACAGGGGGGGGGAATCAGCCCCAGCATTTT CASRHTGGGNQPQHF
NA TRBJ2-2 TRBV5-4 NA TGTGCCAGCAGGTCCCTAGCGACCGGGGAGCTGTTTTTT CASRSLATGELFF
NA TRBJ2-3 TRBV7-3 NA TGTGCCAGCAGCTGGGGACTTGGCACAGATACGCAGTATTTT CASSWGLGTDTQYF
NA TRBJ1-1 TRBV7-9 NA TGTGCCAGCAGGGTGGGGTTAGTCGACACTGAAGCTTTCTTT CASRVGLVDTEAFF
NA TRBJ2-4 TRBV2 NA TGTGCCAGCAGTGAACGTGGCGTTAAAAACATTCAGTACTTC CASSERGVKNIQYF
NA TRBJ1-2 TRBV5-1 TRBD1 TGCGCCAGCAGCTTTCCCGAGGACAGGGGGGGTTACAGCTATGGCTACACCTTC CASSFPEDRGGYSYGYTF
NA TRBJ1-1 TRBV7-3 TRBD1 TGTGCCAGCAGCTCACTAGGGGGCGGAAAGACTGAAGCTTTCTTT CASSSLGGGKTEAFF
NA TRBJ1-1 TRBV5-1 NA TGCGCCAGCAGCCCGGCCCCCCAGGGCGTCGGCACTGAAGCTTTCTTT CASSPAPQGVGTEAFF
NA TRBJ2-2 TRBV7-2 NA TGTGCCAGCAGCTCATCCGGGACCCGCAGGTCCGGGGAGCTGTTTTTT CASSSSGTRRSGELFF
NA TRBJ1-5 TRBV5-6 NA TGTGCCAGCAGCTTTGGAGGGGTCCATAGCAATCAGCCCCAGCATTTT CASSFGGVHSNQPQHF
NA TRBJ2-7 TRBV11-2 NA TGTGCCAGCAGCAGCAGAGCGGATCTATCCTACGAGCAGTACTTC CASSSRADLSYEQYF
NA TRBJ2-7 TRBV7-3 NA TGTGCCAGCAGCGTACAGGAAGGGTTGGGCGAGCAGTACTTC CASSVQEGLGEQYF
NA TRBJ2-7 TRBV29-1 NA TGCAGCGTAACGCAAGACAGGCACGAGCAGTACTTC CSVTQDRHEQYF
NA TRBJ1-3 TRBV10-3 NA TGTGCCATCAGTGAGGAAGTCCCAGGGGTATACTCCATATATTTT CAISEEVPGVYSIYF
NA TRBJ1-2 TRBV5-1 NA TGCGCCAGCAGCCAATCGGCCTGGACAGACATTTGGGGCTACACCTTC CASSQSAWTDIWGYTF